In its sample, the clone carrying this T cell receptor (beta chain) was seen a few times. The antigen is unknown. This sample is part of a study of cytomegalovirus exposure and HLA in healthy donors. Overall study: The study's early data release held about 85 million unique TCRs from HLA-typed donors. Study-wide results and limits: In vitro testing confirmed a few CMV-associated chains as specific for CMV antigens.

In the PCR, 60 Vbeta and 13 Jbeta primers were used. Libraries were prepared by immunoSEQ multiplex PCR; TCRdb keeps only in-frame clonotypes and omits some of them. Seen here are approximately 220,000 clones, 60% to 80% observed once, and the top ten hold around 1.7%. Germline V gives CDR1 SGHKS, CDR2 YYEKEE (reference sequence). The CDR3 covers 12 residues. The V and J ends lost 4 bases and 6 bases, in that order; junction bases with no gene match: 3. The clonotype was recovered from a man aged 18 to 30 in good health and CMV-seronegative. This rearrangement joins TRBV5-5 to TRBJ1-1, with TRBD1 identical over 7 bases. Input material: PBMCs. The CDR3 region has the DNA TGTGCCAGCAGCAGGGGGCTCGCTGAAGCTTTCTTT. Translation: CASSRGLAEAFF.